The 9 T cell receptor beta chains presented below share a single source sample, sequenced in a study of blood T cell repertoires in COVID-19. TCRdb's table, derived via immunoSEQ multiplex PCR, lists solely in-frame clones and lacks some. The sample lists 160,000 or so clones; about four fifths were seen once. Input material: peripheral blood. These receptors were obtained from a man aged 70 or older who had recovered from COVID-19.

The rearrangement uses TRBV4-3 and TRBJ2-6; no definite D call. Germline V lookup: CDR1 LGHNA, CDR2 YSLEER. CDR3 size: 16 residues. Trimming removed 0 bases from V and 0 bases from J, with 6 bases in between. The DNA for the CDR3 is TGCGCCAGCAGCCAAGATCTCGGCTCTGGGGCCAACGTCCTGACTTTC. Translated: CASSQDLGSGANVLTF.

The V and J genes are TRBV6-5 and TRBJ2-2, with no clear D. Trimming took off 5 bases at V and 0 bases at J, with 10 bases between the two ends. This CDR3 is built from 15 residues. From germline, CDR1 is MNHEY and CDR2 SVGAGI. The CDR3 bases are TGTGCCAGCAGTCCCGAGGTAGCGAACACCGGGGAGCTGTTTTTT. Residues: CASSPEVANTGELFF.

This clone was found a few times. This chain joins TRBV28 and TRBJ2-3, with D maybe TRBD2 (5 bases). The CDR3 contains 15 residues. V shed 5 bases and J shed 2 bases, with 14 bases lying between them. CDR1 is MDHEN and CDR2 is SYDVKM in the germline V gene. In DNA, the CDR3 is TGTGCCAGCAGTCCTGGAGGACCCATCACAGATACGCAGTATTTT. This translates into CASSPGGPITDTQYF.

The chain recombines TRBV7-9 with TRBJ2-2; 11 bases agree with TRBD2. V dropped 5 bases and J dropped 1; count of bases not matched to a gene: 6. From germline, CDR1 is SEHNR and CDR2 FQNEAQ (reference sequence). This CDR3 spans 17 amino acids. The CDR3 protein is CASSRGLAVMNTGELFF. The CDR3 DNA follows: TGTGCCAGCAGCAGGGGACTAGCGGTTATGAACACCGGGGAGCTGTTTTTT.

The V gene is TRBV5-3, the J gene TRBJ1-2; no firm D call. TRBV5-3 is recorded as an ORF, its role being uncertain. The CDR3 contains 11 residues. V lost 4 bases and J lost 6, with 7 bases in between. The DNA for the CDR3 is TGTGCCAGAAGCCACCTAGATGGCTACACCTTC. Residues: CARSHLDGYTF.

V is TRBV7-6 and J is TRBJ2-5; no reliable D call. Trimming removed 5 bases from V and 5 bases from J, with 6 bases in between. The germline V gene encodes CDR1 SGHVS and CDR2 FNYEAQ. This CDR3 region has 11 residues. The CDR3 reads CASSPLETQYF. CDR3 sequence (DNA): TGTGCCAGCAGCCCCCTGGAGACCCAGTACTTC.

The rearrangement links TRBV28 to TRBJ1-2; TRBD1 might be the D (6 bases). Trimming left V 1 base short and J 4 bases short, with 10 bases between. The CDR3 length is 14 residues. Germline V gene sequence: CDR1 MDHEN, CDR2 SYDVKM. This CDR3 reads CASSLSDRLYGYTF. DNA of the CDR3: TGTGCCAGCAGTTTATCCGACAGGCTCTATGGCTACACCTTC.

The rearrangement uses TRBV21-1 and TRBJ2-7; the DNA was not compared with TRBD2, the D call given in the table. TRBV21-1 is a pseudogene segment. The length of the CDR3 is 15 residues. Here the CDR3 reads CASSKEQEAGAEQYF. The DNA of the CDR3 is TGTGCCAGCAGCAAAGAGCAGGAAGCGGGAGCCGAGCAGTACTTC.

V gene TRBV3-1 (or the pseudogene TRBV3-2) combines with J gene TRBJ2-1; the D gene is possibly TRBD2 (6 bases). The CDR3 is 16 amino acids. From germline, CDR1 is LGHDT and CDR2 YNNKEL (reference sequence). The V and J ends lost 0 bases and 3 bases respectively, with 12 bases between them. CDR3 DNA: TGTGCCAGCAGCCAAGATTTGGACTACTACTACAATGAGCAGTTCTTC. As protein: CASSQDLDYYYNEQFF.